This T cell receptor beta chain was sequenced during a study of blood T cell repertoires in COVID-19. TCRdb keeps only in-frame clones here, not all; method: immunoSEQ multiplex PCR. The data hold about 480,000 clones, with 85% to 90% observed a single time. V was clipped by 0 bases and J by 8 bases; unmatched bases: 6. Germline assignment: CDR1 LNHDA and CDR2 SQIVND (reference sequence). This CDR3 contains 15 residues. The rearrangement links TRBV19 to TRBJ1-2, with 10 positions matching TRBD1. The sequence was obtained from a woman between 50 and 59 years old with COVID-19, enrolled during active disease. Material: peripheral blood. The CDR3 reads CASSIDRDRGLGYTF. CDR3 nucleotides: TGTGCCAGTAGTATAGATCGCGACAGGGGGCTAGGCTACACCTTC.